Presented here are 26 T cell receptor beta chains from one specimen sequenced in a study of tumor-infiltrating lymphocytes in oesophageal squamous cell carcinoma. TCRdb ran MiXCR on the PCR reads and lists one entry per CDR3 protein. The sample records approximately 22,000 distinct CDR3 sequences, around 37% being singletons. Input material: esophageal tumor tissue. The receptor set was obtained from a female donor with esophageal squamous cell carcinoma.

This clonotype is medium-sized (0.01 to 0.1%) within its sample. A much more abundant neighbour one base away suggests this may be a read error. V is TRBV7-9 and J is TRBJ2-1; TRBD2 is a possible D gene (5 bases). The end of the DNA aligns better with TRBJ2-7, so the J call may be wrong. CDR3 length: 16 residues. CDR1 and CDR2 from the germline V gene are SEHNR and FQNEAQ (reference sequence). This chain's CDR3 is CASSLIGVSSYNEQYF. CDR3 nucleotides: TGTGCCAGCAGCTTAATCGGGGTGAGCTCCTACAATGAGCAGTACTTC.

J is TRBJ1-3 and V is TRBV7-2; D call uncertain. CDR1 and CDR2 (germline): SGHTA, FQGNSA. The V and J ends lost 2 bases and 2 bases respectively, with 10 bases between them. The CDR3 is 15 amino acids. CDR3 residues: CASSLYREAGNTIYF. In nucleotides, the CDR3 is TGTGCCAGCAGCTTATATCGGGAGGCTGGAAACACCATATATTTT.

This rearrangement joins TRBV24-1 to TRBJ2-3; D possibly corresponds to TRBD1 (6 bases). The tail of the sequence fits TRBJ2-5 better, so the J call may be wrong. CDR3 size: 13 residues. CDR1 and CDR2 from the germline V gene are KGHDR and SFDVKD. The CDR3 DNA sequence: TGTGCCACCAGTATACAGGGTGGGGAGACCCAGTACTTC. Translation: CATSIQGGETQYF.

There are many counts of this clonotype. A much more abundant neighbour one base away suggests this may be a read error. V is TRBV11-2 and J is TRBJ2-5, with D possibly TRBD2 on 5 matching bases. V lost 3 bases, J lost 11 bases, and 28 bases lay in between. This CDR3 contains 17 residues. The germline V gene has CDR1 SGHAT and CDR2 FQNNGV. Written as DNA, the CDR3 is TGTGCCAGCAGCTTCACTCCGTCAAGCGGCAACTACAATGAGCAGTACTTC. Protein sequence: CASSFTPSSGNYNEQYF.

Comment on this clonotype: The junction differs from germline at one of its ends, possibly a read error. The chain recombines TRBV6-9 with TRBJ1-6; D uncertain. The CDR3 sequence is 15 residues long. The germline CDR1 and CDR2 sequences are MNHGY and SVAAGI. The CDR3 protein is CASSYGLAEDYEQYF. Here the CDR3 DNA reads TGTGCCAGCAGTTACGGACTAGCGGAGGACTACGAGCAGTACTTT.

V is TRBV7-6 and J is TRBJ2-1; 11 bases agree with TRBD1. The CDR3 is made up of 15 amino acids. V shed 5 bases, J shed 8 bases, and the junction held 8 bases outside the gene matches. Per the germline V gene, CDR1 is SGHVS and CDR2 is FNYEAQ. The DNA of the CDR3 is TGTGCCAGCAGCGCCGGGACAGGGGGATACGATGAGCAGTTCTTC. It encodes CASSAGTGGYDEQFF.

For this clonotype: Since a much larger clone is just one base distant, this may be a read error. The J gene is TRBJ2-7, the V gene TRBV7-6, with D possibly TRBD2 on 6 matching bases. Judging by the DNA end, TRBJ2-5 fits better; the J call may be wrong. The CDR3 extends over 15 amino acids. Germline lookup yields CDR1 SGHVS and CDR2 FNYEAQ. Here the CDR3 DNA reads TGTGCTAGCAGCTTAAGTGGGGGGATACAAGAGACCCAGTACTTC. It yields the protein CASSLSGGIQETQYF.

This clonotype was seen at least ten times. This CDR3 is missing its conserved last phenylalanine or tryptophan, likely due to a read error. The DNA is omitted, as the CDR3 cannot be located on it reliably, and the CDR3 follows TCRdb's listing. This chain links TRBV6-1 with TRBJ2-1; TRBD1, the table's D call, lacks a check against the DNA. Per germline, CDR1 MNHNS and CDR2 SASEGT. From its first to its last residue, the CDR3 has 18 amino acids. CDR3 protein: CASSLGQAFSNYGYTFGS.

This clonotype has just a few counts. A much larger clone is a single base away; this may be a read error. The V gene is TRBV5-5, the J gene TRBJ2-3; 8 bases line up with TRBD1. The junction had 1 base not matched to a gene; V was cut back by 2 bases and J by 5 bases. The CDR3 runs to 13 residues. Germline V gene sequence: CDR1 SGHKS, CDR2 YYEKEE (reference sequence). The CDR3 nucleotides are TGTGCCAGCAGCTTTGACAGGGGAGATACGCAGTATTTT. Its protein product is CASSFDRGDTQYF.

For this clonotype: This clone may be a read error of a much larger clone one base away. This chain uses TRBV28 with TRBJ2-7; D unclear. The closer fit of TRBJ2-1 to the DNA end suggests the J call may be wrong. The CDR3 spans 13 residues. CDR1 is MDHEN, CDR2 SYDVKM, per germline. The CDR3 loop reads CASSLSTVGEQFF. CDR3 DNA sequence: TGTGCCAGCAGTTTATCCACGGTGGGCGAGCAGTTCTTC.

Note on this clonotype: The CDR3 does not end in the conserved phenylalanine or tryptophan, so this is likely a read error. The DNA is omitted, as the CDR3 cannot be located on it reliably, and the CDR3 follows TCRdb's listing. The chain recombines TRBV6-1 with TRBJ2-7; no DNA check was done on the table's D call, TRBD2. In germline, CDR1 is MNHNS, CDR2 SASEGT. The CDR3 is 15 amino acids long, termini counted. The CDR3 protein is CASGHGGGDGYTFGS.

Comment on this clonotype: The conserved phenylalanine or tryptophan normally closing the CDR3 is absent here, so this likely arose from a read error. The DNA is left out, because the CDR3 cannot be placed on it with certainty; the CDR3 is given as TCRdb lists it. V gene TRBV7-2 combines with J gene TRBJ2-6; no DNA check was done on the table's D call, TRBD1. The CDR3 spans 13 residues, counting both ends. Germline values: CDR1 SGHTA, CDR2 FQGNSA. The CDR3 loop is CASSFGETQYFGA.

This clonotype has a count of ten or more. The J gene is TRBJ2-3, the V gene TRBV5-1; D tentatively fits TRBD1 or TRBD2 (5 bases each). The CDR3 is 17 amino acids. In germline, CDR1 is SGHRS, CDR2 YFSETQ. The V and J ends lost 0 bases and 4 bases respectively, with 18 bases between them. The CDR3 region has the DNA TGCGCCAGCAGCTTGGCCCCGGGACCCAGAAGGGCAGATACGCAGTATTTT. Amino acids: CASSLAPGPRRADTQYF.

This clonotype ranks as medium-sized. The V and J genes are TRBV7-6 and TRBJ2-2; D is ambiguous. V lost 0 bases and J 2 bases, leaving 4 bases between the germline ends. Germline lookup yields CDR1 SGHVS and CDR2 FNYEAQ. There are 14 residues in the CDR3. CDR3 sequence (DNA): TGTGCCAGCAGCTTAGCGGGAAACACCGGGGAGCTGTTTTTT. Amino acids: CASSLAGNTGELFF. Looking up the rest from reference TRBV7-6 and TRBJ2-2 gives the full variable domain: GAGVSQSPRYKVTKRGQDVALRCDPISGHVSLYWYRQALGQGPEFLTYFNYEAQQDKSGLPNDRFSAERPEGSISTLTIQRTEQRDSAMYRCASSLAGNTGELFFGEGSRLTVL.

As to this clonotype: In this CDR3 the conserved last residue, phenylalanine or tryptophan, is missing, so a read error is likely. Because the CDR3's place on the DNA is in doubt, the DNA is left out and the CDR3 is given as listed by TCRdb. This chain uses TRBV7-6 with TRBJ2-3; the table's TRBD1 call for D was not verified on the DNA. CDR1 SGHVS and CDR2 FNYEAQ come from the germline V gene. From its first to its last residue, the CDR3 has 18 amino acids. The CDR3 spells CASSRNPGQGYDEQYFGP.

In this sample, this clonotype turned up many times. The V gene is TRBV5-1, the J gene TRBJ2-7; 13 bases are shared with TRBD2. The CDR3 runs 21 residues. Germline CDR1 SGHRS, CDR2 YFSETQ. V lost 1 base, J lost 5 bases, and 21 bases stayed unmatched. CDR3 nucleotide sequence: TGCGCCAGCAGCTTGTTCGCCAATCCGGGACTAGCGGGACGCGCGGTCCACGAGCAGTACTTC. Protein product: CASSLFANPGLAGRAVHEQYF.

In its sample, this clonotype was seen once. Because the CDR3 is missing its conserved closing phenylalanine or tryptophan, this is likely a read error. The DNA is left out, because the CDR3 cannot be placed on it with certainty; the CDR3 is given as TCRdb lists it. The chain has TRBV10-2 and TRBJ2-7; the D segment call TRBD1 is taken from the table without a DNA check. Germline V CDR1 and CDR2: WSHSY, SAAADI. The CDR3 totals 14 residues, both ends included. This CDR3 is CASRGQGHGYTFGS.

This clonotype has at least ten counts. One end of the junction fails to match germline, which may point to a read error. The chain couples TRBV7-7 to TRBJ1-1; D ambiguous. There are 14 residues in the CDR3. Germline CDR1 and CDR2: SSHAT and FNYEAQ (reference sequence). The CDR3 here is CASSNPRICTEAFF. The CDR3 nucleotides read TGTGCTAGCAGCAACCCCAGAATATGCACTGAAGCTTTCTTT.

This clonotype was seen many times. The V and J genes are TRBV27 and TRBJ2-3; D is unresolved. Trimming took off 7 bases at V and 4 bases at J, with 9 bases between the two ends. CDR1 and CDR2 (germline): MNHEY, SMNVEV (reference sequence). CDR3 size: 12 residues. The DNA for the CDR3 is TGTGCCAGCAATCAAGGCTCAGATACGCAGTATTTT. Translation gives CASNQGSDTQYF.

This clonotype was counted between two and nine times. The V and J genes are TRBV10-2 and TRBJ2-7, with D hard to call. The J call is doubtful: the DNA matches TRBJ1-2 better. CDR3 length: 14 amino acids. Germline V gene sequence: CDR1 WSHSY, CDR2 SAAADI. The CDR3 DNA follows: TGCGCCAGCAGTGATCACACGTCGGGTGCGGGCTACACCTTC. This encodes CASSDHTSGAGYTF.

In its sample, this clonotype ranks as medium-sized. V usage is TRBV12-3 or TRBV12-4 and J usage is TRBJ2-3; the match to TRBD2 covers 9 bases. The CDR3 runs 15 residues. The J segment lost 5 bases and the V segment lost 6 bases, leaving 9 bases of the junction unmatched. The CDR3 DNA reads TGTGCCAGCAGGGAAAGGGCTAGCGGGAAAGATACGCAGTATTTT. Protein: CASRERASGKDTQYF.

The chain links TRBV7-6 to TRBJ2-1; D remains unclear. The CDR3 has 15 residues. Germline V gene data show CDR1 as SGHVS and CDR2 as FNYEAQ. Trimming took off 4 bases at V and 8 bases at J, with 18 bases between the two ends. The CDR3 nucleotides read TGTGCCAGCAGCTCGGGCAGGCTGGATGGGGATGAGCAGTTCTTC. This sequence encodes CASSSGRLDGDEQFF. The variable domain in full, with the rest retrieved from reference TRBV7-6 and TRBJ2-1, is GAGVSQSPRYKVTKRGQDVALRCDPISGHVSLYWYRQALGQGPEFLTYFNYEAQQDKSGLPNDRFSAERPEGSISTLTIQRTEQRDSAMYRCASSSGRLDGDEQFFGPGTRLTVL.

This clonotype was counted at least ten times. The chain is built from TRBV18 and TRBJ2-6, with TRBD1 as a possible D gene (5 bases). This CDR3 is 19 amino acids long. V shed 4 bases and J shed 1 base, with 20 bases lying between them. Germline V CDR1 and CDR2: KGHSH, LQKENI. The DNA of the CDR3 is TGTGCCAGCTCACTTCTAACAGGTTCCTCCAGTTCTGGGGCCAACGTCCTGACTTTC. Translation gives CASSLLTGSSSSGANVLTF.

In its sample, this clonotype was seen a few times. This chain links TRBV2 with TRBJ1-5; no definite D call. The CDR3 is 15 amino acids. Looked up from germline, CDR1 is SNHLY and CDR2 is FYNNEI. V was cut by 2 bases and J by 0 bases, with 8 bases left in between. The CDR3 is CASSEWADSNQPQHF. The DNA for the CDR3 is TGTGCCAGCAGTGAATGGGCAGATAGCAATCAGCCCCAGCATTTT. Combining the CDR3 with reference TRBV2 and TRBJ1-5 gives the whole variable domain EPEVTQTPSHQVTQMGQEVILRCVPISNHLYFYWYRQILGQKVEFLVSFYNNEISEKSEIFDDQFSVERPDGSNFTLKIRSTKLEDSAMYFCASSEWADSNQPQHFGDGTRLSIL.

J is TRBJ2-3 and V is TRBV7-2; 7 nucleotides agree with TRBD2. The DNA end is more similar to TRBJ2-1, so the J call may be wrong. CDR3 length: 15 amino acids. The V gene's germline CDR1 is SGHTA and CDR2 FQGNSA. For the CDR3, the DNA is TGTGCCAGCAGCAGGTACGGGAGGTCTTACAATGAGCAGTTCTTC. Protein: CASSRYGRSYNEQFF.

This clonotype was recorded at least ten times. The V gene is TRBV28, the J gene TRBJ2-3; D gene uncertain. Germline V gives CDR1 MDHEN, CDR2 SYDVKM. Trimming pared 5 bases from V and 0 bases from J, leaving 12 bases between. The CDR3 has 15 amino acids. The CDR3 loop reads CASSATPLSTDTQYF. The CDR3 nucleotides read TGTGCCAGCAGTGCGACACCTCTTAGCACAGATACGCAGTATTTT.